The clone carrying this T cell receptor (beta chain) was counted between two and nine times. Antigen: not known. The data derive from a study of beta chain features in type 1 diabetes. A sort by CD45RO/CCR7/CD25/CD127/CD95/CD27 yielded CD4+ naive, central memory, regulatory and stem cell-like memory cells. Trimming removed 6 bases from V and 9 bases from J, with 9 bases in between. In germline, CDR1 is DFQATT, CDR2 SNEGSKA (reference sequence). This CDR3 is built from 11 residues. Study-level points and caveats: Within each of all four CD4+ subsets, Type 1 diabetes patients had TCRB CDR3s that were moderately but significantly shorter.

Sequenced material consisted of expressed TCRB transcripts (all of the isolated RNA was reverse transcribed). Sequencing was performed with immunoSEQ multiplex PCR; in TCRdb, only in-frame clones are kept and a portion is missing. The top ten hold 0.022% of the sample, which has roughly 700,000 clones, 10% to 15% seen once. This chain connects TRBV20-1 to TRBJ1-6; the D gene is possibly TRBD1 (6 bases). The receptor was derived from a man aged 18 to 30 with type 1 diabetes. Sequenced material: naive CD4+ T cells from blood. The CDR3 DNA reads TGCAGTGCAAAGGGGGGTTCACCCCTCCACTTT. Translation gives CSAKGGSPLHF.